The T cell receptor beta chain described here comes from a study of T cell changes during pregnancy in multiple sclerosis. Method: immunoSEQ multiplex PCR; TCRdb's copy keeps in-frame clones and lacks some. The sample contains 20,000 to 25,000 clones, about 90% of which appear only once. Losses at the gene ends were 6 bases for V and 2 bases for J; bases not matched to a gene: 11. The CDR3 consists of 16 residues. The germline V gene encodes CDR1 SGHTA and CDR2 FQGNSA. Material: CD8+ T cells from peripheral blood mononuclear cells, obtained in the second trimester of pregnancy. The TCR was taken from a female donor in good health, enrolled as a control in a pregnancy study. This rearrangement joins TRBV7-2 to TRBJ2-7; the match to TRBD1 covers 9 bases. The CDR3 DNA is TGTGCCAGCAGGGAAACCCCGGGACAGGGCACCTACGAGCAGTACTTC. Translating gives CASRETPGQGTYEQYF.